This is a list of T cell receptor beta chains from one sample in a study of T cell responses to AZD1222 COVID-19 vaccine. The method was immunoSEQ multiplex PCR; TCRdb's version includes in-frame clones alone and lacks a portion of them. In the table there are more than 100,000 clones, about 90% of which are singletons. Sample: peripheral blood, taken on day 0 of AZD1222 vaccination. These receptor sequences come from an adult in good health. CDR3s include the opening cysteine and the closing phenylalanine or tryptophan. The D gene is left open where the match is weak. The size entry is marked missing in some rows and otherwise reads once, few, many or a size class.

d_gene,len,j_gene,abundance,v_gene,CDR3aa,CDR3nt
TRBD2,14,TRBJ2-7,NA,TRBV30,CAWSPGRDPYEQYF,TGTGCCTGGAGTCCAGGGAGGGACCCCTACGAGCAGTACTTC
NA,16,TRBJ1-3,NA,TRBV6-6,CASSYDVSSSGNTIYF,TGTGCCAGCAGTTATGATGTTAGCTCCTCTGGAAACACCATATATTTT
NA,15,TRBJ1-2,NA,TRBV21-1,CASSRYTHTTGGYTF,TGTGCCAGCAGCCGCTACACACATACTACAGGGGGCTACACCTTC
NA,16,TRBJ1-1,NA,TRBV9,CASSVDISPAATAAFF,TGTGCCAGCAGCGTGGACATTTCCCCGGCCGCGACAGCCGCTTTCTTT
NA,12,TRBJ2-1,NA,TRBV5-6,CASSLGDNEQFF,TGTGCCAGCAGCTTGGGGGACAATGAGCAGTTCTTC
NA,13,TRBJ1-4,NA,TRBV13,CASSLAGAAKLFF,TGTGCCAGCAGCTTAGCAGGGGCCGCAAAACTGTTTTTT
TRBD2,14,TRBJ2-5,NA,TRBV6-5,CASSLTSGKETQYF,TGTGCCAGCAGTCTGACTAGCGGAAAAGAGACCCAGTACTTC
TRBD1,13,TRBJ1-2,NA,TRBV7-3,CASSLTQGGGYTF,TGTGCCAGCAGCTTAACACAGGGGGGTGGCTACACCTTC
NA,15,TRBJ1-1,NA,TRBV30,CAWIPGTSGGTEAFF,TGTGCCTGGATACCCGGGACATCTGGAGGGACTGAAGCTTTCTTT
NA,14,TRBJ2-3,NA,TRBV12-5,CASGTDSITDTQYF,TGTGCTAGTGGTACGGACAGCATCACAGATACGCAGTATTTT
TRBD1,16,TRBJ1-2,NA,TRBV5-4,CASSPGQGGFWYGYTF,TGTGCCAGCAGCCCAGGACAGGGTGGGTTTTGGTATGGCTACACCTTC
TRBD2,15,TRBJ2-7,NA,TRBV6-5,CASSYSSGGPYEQYF,TGTGCCAGCAGTTACTCAAGCGGGGGGCCCTACGAGCAGTACTTC
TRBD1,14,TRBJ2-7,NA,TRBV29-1,CSVRRDRGSYEQYF,TGCAGCGTTCGTCGGGACAGGGGATCCTACGAGCAGTACTTC
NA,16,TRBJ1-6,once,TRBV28,CASSLSGSSYNSPLHF,TGTGCCAGCAGTTTGTCAGGGAGCTCCTATAATTCACCCCTCCACTTT
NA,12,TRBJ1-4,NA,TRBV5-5,CASSPEEGLKFF,TGTGCCAGCAGCCCGGAGGAGGGTTTAAAGTTTTTT
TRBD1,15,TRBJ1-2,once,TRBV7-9,CASSQVGGQGHGYTF,TGTGCCAGCAGCCAGGTCGGCGGACAGGGTCATGGCTACACCTTC
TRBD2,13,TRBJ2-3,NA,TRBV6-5,CASGLAGVDTQYF,TGTGCCAGCGGACTAGCGGGAGTAGATACGCAGTATTTT
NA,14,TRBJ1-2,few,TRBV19,CASSIARINYGYTF,TGTGCCAGTAGTATAGCCCGGATTAACTATGGCTACACCTTC
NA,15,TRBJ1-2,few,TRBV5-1,CASSSSGGPNYGYTF,TGCGCCAGCAGCTCCTCGGGCGGGCCTAACTATGGCTACACCTTC
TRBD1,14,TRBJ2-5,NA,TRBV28,CASTSPTGVETQYF,TGTGCCAGCACCTCCCCGACAGGGGTCGAGACCCAGTACTTC
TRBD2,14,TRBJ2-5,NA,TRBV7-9,CASSPQAGQETQYF,TGTGCCAGCAGCCCCCAAGCGGGACAAGAGACCCAGTACTTC
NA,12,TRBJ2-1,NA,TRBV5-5,CASSSRGFEQFF,TGTGCCAGCAGCTCCCGGGGGTTCGAACAGTTCTTC
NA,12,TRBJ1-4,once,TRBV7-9,CASRLTNEKLFF,TGTGCCAGCAGACTAACTAATGAAAAACTGTTTTTT
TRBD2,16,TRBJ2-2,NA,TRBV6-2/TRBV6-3,CASSQPRLAGAGELFF,TGTGCCAGCAGTCAACCCCGACTAGCGGGAGCCGGGGAGCTGTTTTTT
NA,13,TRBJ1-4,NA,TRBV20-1,CSASGQKNEKLFF,TGCAGTGCTAGTGGCCAGAAAAATGAAAAACTGTTTTTT
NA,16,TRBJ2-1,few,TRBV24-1,CATSDSASESYNEQFF,TGTGCCACCAGTGATTCTGCTAGCGAAAGCTACAATGAGCAGTTCTTC
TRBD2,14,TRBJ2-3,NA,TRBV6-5,CASTRGGTTDTQYF,TGTGCCAGCACCCGCGGGGGGACCACAGATACGCAGTATTTT
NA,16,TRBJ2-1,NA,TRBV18,CASSQGGGVSYNEQFF,TGTGCCAGCTCACAAGGTGGCGGGGTCTCCTACAATGAGCAGTTCTTC
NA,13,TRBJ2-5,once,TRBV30,CAWSRHHKETQYF,TGTGCCTGGAGTCGACACCACAAAGAGACCCAGTACTTC
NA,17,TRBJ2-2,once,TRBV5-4,CASSLAGGGANTGELFF,TGTGCCAGCAGCTTGGCCGGTGGAGGGGCGAACACCGGGGAGCTGTTTTTT
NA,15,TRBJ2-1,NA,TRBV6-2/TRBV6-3,CASSYSPDQANEQFF,TGTGCCAGCAGTTACAGTCCGGACCAAGCGAATGAGCAGTTCTTC
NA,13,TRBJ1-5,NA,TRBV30,CAWSRRDNQPQHF,TGTGCCTGGAGTAGAAGGGACAATCAGCCCCAGCATTTT
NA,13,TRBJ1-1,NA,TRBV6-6,CASTVWGNTEAFF,TGTGCCAGCACCGTGTGGGGGAACACTGAAGCTTTCTTT
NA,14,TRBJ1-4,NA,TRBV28,CASRPASWNEKLFF,TGTGCCAGCCGGCCGGCTTCATGGAATGAAAAACTGTTTTTT
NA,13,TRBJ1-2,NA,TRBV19,CASSLRQAAGYTF,TGTGCCAGTAGTTTACGACAGGCCGCTGGCTACACCTTC